Listed below are T cell receptor beta chains from one sample, sequenced in a study of OX40 agonist ivuxolimab in advanced cancers. TCRdb's table, derived via immunoSEQ multiplex PCR, lists solely in-frame clones and lacks some. The sample yields under 85,000 clones, 94% seen once. Sequencing used CD4+ or CD8+ T cells sorted from blood, obtained in a trial of the OX40 agonist ivuxolimab. Receptor source: an adult with an advanced solid tumor such as melanoma, head and neck, liver or kidney cancer. The CDR3 runs from the conserved cysteine through the conserved F or W. D genes are given only for firm matches. Size is omitted from some rows. Given values are once, few, many or a class for expanded clones.

cdr3_aa | cdr3_nt | v_call | clone_size | j_call | d_call
CASSAGTPNQPQHF | TGTGCCAGCAGCGCCGGGACTCCGAATCAGCCCCAGCATTTT | TRBV9 | NA | TRBJ1-5 | NA
CASSSRLGGRPQETQYF | TGTGCCAGCAGTTCCCGCCTTGGGGGGCGCCCCCAAGAGACCCAGTACTTC | TRBV28 | NA | TRBJ2-5 | NA
CASSLDDVWGGRTGELFF | TGTGCCAGCAGTTTGGATGACGTCTGGGGCGGGCGCACCGGGGAGCTGTTTTTT | TRBV28 | NA | TRBJ2-2 | NA
CASSLSGSGSAGNTIYF | TGTGCCAGCAGCTTATCGGGCTCCGGAAGTGCCGGAAACACCATATATTTT | TRBV7-9 | NA | TRBJ1-3 | NA
CASSPQLRVATNEKLFF | TGCGCCAGCAGCCCCCAGTTAAGGGTCGCAACTAATGAAAAACTGTTTTTT | TRBV4-3 | NA | TRBJ1-4 | NA
CASSPPDRGWRNEQFF | TGTGCCAGCAGTCCGCCCGACAGGGGATGGCGCAATGAGCAGTTCTTC | TRBV27 | NA | TRBJ2-1 | TRBD1
CASSLAAGALTDTQYF | TGCGCCAGCAGCTTGGCAGCGGGGGCCCTCACAGATACGCAGTATTTT | TRBV5-1 | once | TRBJ2-3 | TRBD2
CASSLPGLGTDTQYF | TGTGCCAGCAGCTTACCGGGACTAGGAACAGATACGCAGTATTTT | TRBV7-6 | NA | TRBJ2-3 | TRBD2
CASSAGGTEAFF | TGTGCCAGCAGTGCGGGGGGTACTGAAGCTTTCTTT | TRBV6-5 | NA | TRBJ1-1 | NA
CARSESNRDRDPNYYGYTF | TGTGCCAGAAGTGAATCGAATCGGGACAGGGACCCTAACTACTATGGCTACACCTTC | TRBV2 | NA | TRBJ1-2 | TRBD1